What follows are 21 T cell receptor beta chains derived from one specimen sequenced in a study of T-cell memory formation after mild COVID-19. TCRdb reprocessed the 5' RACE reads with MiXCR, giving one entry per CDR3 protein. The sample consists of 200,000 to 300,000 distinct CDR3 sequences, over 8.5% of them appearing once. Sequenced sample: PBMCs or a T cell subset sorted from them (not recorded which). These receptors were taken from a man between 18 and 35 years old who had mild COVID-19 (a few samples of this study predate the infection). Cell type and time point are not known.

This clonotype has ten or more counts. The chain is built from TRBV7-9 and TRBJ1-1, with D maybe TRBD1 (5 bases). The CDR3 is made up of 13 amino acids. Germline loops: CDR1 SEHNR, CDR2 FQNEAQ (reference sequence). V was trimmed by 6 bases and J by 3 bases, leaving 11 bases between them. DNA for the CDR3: TGTGCCAGCAGATATGAGGGGTACACTGAAGCTTTCTTT. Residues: CASRYEGYTEAFF.

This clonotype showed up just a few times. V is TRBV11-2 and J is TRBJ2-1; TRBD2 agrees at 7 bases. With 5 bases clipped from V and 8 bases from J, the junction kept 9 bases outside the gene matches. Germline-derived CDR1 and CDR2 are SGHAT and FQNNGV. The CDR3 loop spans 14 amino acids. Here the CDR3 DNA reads TGTGCCAGCAGCCAGACGCGGGGGAGCGATGAGCAGTTCTTC. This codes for CASSQTRGSDEQFF. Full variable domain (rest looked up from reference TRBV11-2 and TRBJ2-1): EAGVAQSPRYKIIEKRQSVAFWCNPISGHATLYWYQQILGQGPKLLIQFQNNGVVDDSQLPKDRFSAERLKGVDSTLKIQPAKLEDSAVYLCASSQTRGSDEQFFGPGTRLTVL.

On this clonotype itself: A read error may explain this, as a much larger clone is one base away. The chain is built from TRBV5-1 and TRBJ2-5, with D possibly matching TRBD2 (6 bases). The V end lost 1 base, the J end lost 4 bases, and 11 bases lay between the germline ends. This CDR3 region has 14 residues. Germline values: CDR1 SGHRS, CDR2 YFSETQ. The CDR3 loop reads CASSLTSWGETQYF. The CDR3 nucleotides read TGCGCCAGCAGCTTGACTAGCTGGGGAGAGACCCAGTACTTC.

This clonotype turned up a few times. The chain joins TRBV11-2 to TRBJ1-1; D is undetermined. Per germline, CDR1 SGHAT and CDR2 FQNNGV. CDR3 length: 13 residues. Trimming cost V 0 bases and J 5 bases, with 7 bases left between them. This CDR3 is CASSLEPPTEAFF. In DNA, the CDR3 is TGTGCCAGCAGCTTAGAACCTCCGACTGAAGCTTTCTTT.

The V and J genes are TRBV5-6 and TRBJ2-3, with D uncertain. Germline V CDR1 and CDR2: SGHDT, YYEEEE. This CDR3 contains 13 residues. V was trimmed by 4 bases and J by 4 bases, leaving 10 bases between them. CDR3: CASSPPAPDTQYF. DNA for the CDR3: TGTGCCAGCAGCCCCCCAGCCCCAGATACGCAGTATTTT.

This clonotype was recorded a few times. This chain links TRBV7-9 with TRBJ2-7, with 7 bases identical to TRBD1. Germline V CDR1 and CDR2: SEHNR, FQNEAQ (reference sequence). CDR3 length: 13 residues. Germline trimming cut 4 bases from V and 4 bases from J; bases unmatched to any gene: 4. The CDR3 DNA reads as TGTGCCAGCAGCTGGGGGACAGAGTACGAGCAGTACTTC. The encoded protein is CASSWGTEYEQYF.

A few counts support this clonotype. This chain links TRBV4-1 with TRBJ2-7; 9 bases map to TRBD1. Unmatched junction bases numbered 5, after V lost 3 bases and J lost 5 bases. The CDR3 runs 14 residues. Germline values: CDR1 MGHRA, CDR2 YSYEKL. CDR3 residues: CASSHWDRENEQYF. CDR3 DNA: TGCGCCAGCAGCCACTGGGACAGGGAAAACGAGCAGTACTTC.

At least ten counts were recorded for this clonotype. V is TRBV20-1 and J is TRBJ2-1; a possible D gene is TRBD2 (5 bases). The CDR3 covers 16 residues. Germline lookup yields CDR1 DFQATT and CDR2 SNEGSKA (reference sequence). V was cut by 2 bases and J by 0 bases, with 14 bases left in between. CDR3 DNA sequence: TGCAGTGCTAGACGCGCCGAGGACTCCTCCTACAATGAGCAGTTCTTC. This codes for CSARRAEDSSYNEQFF.

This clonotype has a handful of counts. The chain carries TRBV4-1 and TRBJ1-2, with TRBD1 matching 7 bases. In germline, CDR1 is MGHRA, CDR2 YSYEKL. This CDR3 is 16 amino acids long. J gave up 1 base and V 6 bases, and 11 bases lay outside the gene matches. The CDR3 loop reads CASRSPTGPVNYGYTF. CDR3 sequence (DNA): TGCGCCAGCAGATCGCCGACAGGGCCGGTTAACTATGGCTACACCTTC.

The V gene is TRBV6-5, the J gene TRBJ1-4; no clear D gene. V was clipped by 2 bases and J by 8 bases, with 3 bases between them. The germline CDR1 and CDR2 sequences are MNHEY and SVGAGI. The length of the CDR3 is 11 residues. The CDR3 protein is CASSYGEKLFF. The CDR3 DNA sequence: TGTGCCAGCAGTTACGGGGAAAAACTGTTTTTT.

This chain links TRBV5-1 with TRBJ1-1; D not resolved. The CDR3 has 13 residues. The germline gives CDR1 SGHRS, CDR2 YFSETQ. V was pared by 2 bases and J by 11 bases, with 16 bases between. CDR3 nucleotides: TGCGCCAGCAGCTTAACAGCTCTTAGTAGGGCTTTCTTT. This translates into CASSLTALSRAFF.

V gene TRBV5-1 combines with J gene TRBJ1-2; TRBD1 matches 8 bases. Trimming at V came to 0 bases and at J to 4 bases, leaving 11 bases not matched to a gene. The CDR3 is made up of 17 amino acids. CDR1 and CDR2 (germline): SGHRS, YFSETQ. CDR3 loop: CASSLAPTGVGGYGYTF. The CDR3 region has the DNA TGCGCCAGCAGCTTGGCCCCGACAGGGGTTGGTGGCTATGGCTACACCTTC.

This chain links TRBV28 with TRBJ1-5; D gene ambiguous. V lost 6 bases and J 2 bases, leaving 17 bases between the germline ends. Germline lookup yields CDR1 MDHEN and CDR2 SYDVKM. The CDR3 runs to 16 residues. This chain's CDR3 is CASRATLDGGNQPQHF. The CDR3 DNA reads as TGTGCCAGCAGGGCGACCCTGGACGGGGGCAATCAGCCCCAGCATTTT. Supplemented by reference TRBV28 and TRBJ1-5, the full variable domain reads DVKVTQSSRYLVKRTGEKVFLECVQDMDHENMFWYRQDPGLGLRLIYFSYDVKMKEKGDIPEGYSVSREKKERFSLILESASTNQTSMYLCASRATLDGGNQPQHFGDGTRLSIL.

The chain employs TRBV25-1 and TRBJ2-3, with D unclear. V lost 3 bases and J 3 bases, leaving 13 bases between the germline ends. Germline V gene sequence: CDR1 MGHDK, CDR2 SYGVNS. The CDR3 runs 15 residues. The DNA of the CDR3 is TGTGCCAGCAGTGACTATCAGGTTTCGACAGATACGCAGTATTTT. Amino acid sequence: CASSDYQVSTDTQYF.

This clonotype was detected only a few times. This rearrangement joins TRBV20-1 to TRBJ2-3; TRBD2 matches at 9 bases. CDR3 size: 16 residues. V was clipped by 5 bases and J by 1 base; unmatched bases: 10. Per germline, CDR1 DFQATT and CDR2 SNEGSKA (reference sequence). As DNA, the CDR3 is TGCAGTGCTGAAGAGGTCAGCGGGGGGCGCACAGATACGCAGTATTTT. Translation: CSAEEVSGGRTDTQYF.

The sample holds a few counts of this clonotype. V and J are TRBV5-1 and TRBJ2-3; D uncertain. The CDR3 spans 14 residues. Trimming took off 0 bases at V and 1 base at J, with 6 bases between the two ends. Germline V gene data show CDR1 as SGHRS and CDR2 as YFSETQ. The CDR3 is CASSLEIGTDTQYF. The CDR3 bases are TGCGCCAGCAGCTTGGAAATAGGCACAGATACGCAGTATTTT.

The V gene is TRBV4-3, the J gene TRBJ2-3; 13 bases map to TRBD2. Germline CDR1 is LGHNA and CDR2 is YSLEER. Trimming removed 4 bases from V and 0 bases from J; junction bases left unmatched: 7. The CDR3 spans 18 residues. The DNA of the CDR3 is TGCGCCAGCAGCCGAGGGACTAGCGGGGTACTTAGCACAGATACGCAGTATTTT. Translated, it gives CASSRGTSGVLSTDTQYF.

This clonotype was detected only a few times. Here the CDR3 reads CASSPDQGHEQYV. The CDR3 DNA sequence: TGTGCCAGCAGCCCCGACCAGGGCCACGAGCAGTACGTC. The rearrangement joins TRBV6-5 to TRBJ2-7; possibly TRBD1 for D (5 bases). Between the trimmed V and J ends, which lost 6 bases and 5 bases, there was a span of 14 bases. This CDR3 spans 13 amino acids. Germline V gene sequence: CDR1 MNHEY, CDR2 SVGAGI.

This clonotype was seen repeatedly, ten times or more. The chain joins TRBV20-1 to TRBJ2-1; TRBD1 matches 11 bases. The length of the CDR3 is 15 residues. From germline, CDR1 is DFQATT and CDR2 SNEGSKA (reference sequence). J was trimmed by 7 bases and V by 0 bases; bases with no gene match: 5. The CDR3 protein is CSARDPGTGGNEQFF. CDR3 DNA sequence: TGCAGTGCTAGAGATCCAGGGACAGGGGGTAATGAGCAGTTCTTC.

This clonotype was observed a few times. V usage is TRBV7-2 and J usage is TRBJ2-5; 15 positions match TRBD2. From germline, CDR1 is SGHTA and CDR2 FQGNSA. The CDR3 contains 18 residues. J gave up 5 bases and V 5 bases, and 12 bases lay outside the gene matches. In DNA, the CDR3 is TGTGCCAGCAGCCTCCGATGGACTAGCGGGGGGGGTCGCGAGACCCAGTACTTC. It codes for CASSLRWTSGGGRETQYF.

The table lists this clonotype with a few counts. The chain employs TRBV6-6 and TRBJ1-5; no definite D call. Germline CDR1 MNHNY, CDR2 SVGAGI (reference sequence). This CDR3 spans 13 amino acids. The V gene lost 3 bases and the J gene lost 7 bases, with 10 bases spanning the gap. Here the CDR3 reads CASSYGLGQPQHF. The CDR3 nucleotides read TGTGCCAGCAGTTATGGCTTGGGGCAGCCCCAGCATTTT.